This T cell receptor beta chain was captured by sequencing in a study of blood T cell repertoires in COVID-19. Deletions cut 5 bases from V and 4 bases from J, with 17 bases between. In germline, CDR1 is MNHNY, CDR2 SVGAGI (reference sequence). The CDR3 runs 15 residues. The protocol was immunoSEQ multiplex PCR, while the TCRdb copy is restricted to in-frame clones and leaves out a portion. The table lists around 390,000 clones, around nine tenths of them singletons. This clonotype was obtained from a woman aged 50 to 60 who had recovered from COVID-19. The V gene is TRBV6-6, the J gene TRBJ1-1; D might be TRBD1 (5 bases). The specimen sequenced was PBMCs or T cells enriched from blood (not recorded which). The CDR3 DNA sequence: TGTGCCAGCAGTCCCCGAGGGACGGGGGGCACTGAAGCTTTCTTT. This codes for CASSPRGTGGTEAFF.